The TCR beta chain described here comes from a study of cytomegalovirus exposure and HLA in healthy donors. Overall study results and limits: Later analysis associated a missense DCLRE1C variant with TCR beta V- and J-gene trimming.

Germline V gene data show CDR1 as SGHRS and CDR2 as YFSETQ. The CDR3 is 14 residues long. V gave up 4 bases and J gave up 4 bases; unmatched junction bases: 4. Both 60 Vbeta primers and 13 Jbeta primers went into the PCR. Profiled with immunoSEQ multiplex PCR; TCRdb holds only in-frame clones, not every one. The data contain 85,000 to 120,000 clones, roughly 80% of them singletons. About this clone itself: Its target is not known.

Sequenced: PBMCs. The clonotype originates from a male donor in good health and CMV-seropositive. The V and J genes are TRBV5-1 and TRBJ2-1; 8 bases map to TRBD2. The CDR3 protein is CASSLSGTYNEQFF. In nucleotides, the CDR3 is TGCGCCAGCAGCCTTAGCGGGACTTACAATGAGCAGTTCTTC.